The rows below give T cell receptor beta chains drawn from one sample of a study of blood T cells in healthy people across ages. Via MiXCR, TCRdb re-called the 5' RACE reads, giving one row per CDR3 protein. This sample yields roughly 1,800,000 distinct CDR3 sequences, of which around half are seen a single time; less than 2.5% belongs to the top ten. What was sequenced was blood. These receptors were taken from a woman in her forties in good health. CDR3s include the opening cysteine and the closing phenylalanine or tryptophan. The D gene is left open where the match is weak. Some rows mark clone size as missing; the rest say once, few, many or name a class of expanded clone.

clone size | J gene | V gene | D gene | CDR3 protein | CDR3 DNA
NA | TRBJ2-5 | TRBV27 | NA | CASSGGASSQETQYF | TGTGCCAGCAGCGGGGGAGCTTCAAGCCAAGAGACCCAGTACTTC
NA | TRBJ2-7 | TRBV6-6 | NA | CASGYRGEQYF | TGTGCCAGCGGTTACCGGGGTGAGCAGTACTTC
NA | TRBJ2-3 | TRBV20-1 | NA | CSADASTDTQYF | TGCAGTGCAGACGCTAGCACAGATACGCAGTATTTT
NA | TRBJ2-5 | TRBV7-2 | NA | CASSLDRGRATQYF | TGTGCCAGCAGCTTAGACAGGGGGAGGGCGACCCAGTACTTC
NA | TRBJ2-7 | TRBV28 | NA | CASTSAGTPYEQYF | TGTGCCAGCACGTCGGCTGGGACACCCTACGAGCAGTACTTC
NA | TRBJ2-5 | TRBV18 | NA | CASSPLHRPQGETQYF | TGTGCCAGCTCACCACTTCACCGTCCCCAGGGAGAGACCCAGTACTTC
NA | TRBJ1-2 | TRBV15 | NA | CATSPVQGRQGGYTF | TGTGCCACCAGCCCGGTTCAGGGGCGACAAGGTGGCTACACCTTC
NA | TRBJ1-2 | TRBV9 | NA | CASSAQGKFNYGYTF | TGTGCCAGCAGCGCACAGGGAAAGTTTAACTATGGCTACACCTTC
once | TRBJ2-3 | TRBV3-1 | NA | CASSPRDWGASDTQYF | TGTGCCAGCAGCCCGCGGGATTGGGGGGCATCAGATACGCAGTATTTT
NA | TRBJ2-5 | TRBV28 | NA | CASNRDPGEETQYF | TGTGCTAGTAACCGGGACCCCGGTGAAGAGACCCAGTACTTC
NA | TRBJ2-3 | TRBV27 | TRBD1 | CASSLRTGQDPDNLMTISTDTQYF | TGTGCCAGCAGTTTAAGGACAGGGCAAGACCCCGACAATCTAATGACAATTAGCACAGATACGCAGTATTTT
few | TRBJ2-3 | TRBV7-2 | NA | CASSLASRPTDTQYF | TGTGCCAGCAGCTTAGCGAGTAGACCCACAGATACGCAGTATTTT
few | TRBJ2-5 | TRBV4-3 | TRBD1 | CASSRTDRGETQYF | TGCGCCAGCAGCCGAACGGACAGGGGAGAGACCCAGTACTTC
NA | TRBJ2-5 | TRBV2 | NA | CASSASPGRQETQYF | TGTGCCAGCAGTGCTTCCCCGGGAAGACAAGAGACCCAGTACTTC
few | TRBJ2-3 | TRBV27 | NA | CASSSGSYTDTQYF | TGTGCCAGCAGTAGCGGGTCCTACACAGATACGCAGTATTTT
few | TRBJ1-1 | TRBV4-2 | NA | CASSQVTGSENTEAFF | TGTGCCAGCAGCCAAGTCACAGGTTCGGAGAACACTGAAGCTTTCTTT
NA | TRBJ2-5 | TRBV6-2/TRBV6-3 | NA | CASSYSRSIRTQEAQYF | TGTGCCAGCAGTTACTCGAGGTCGATAAGGACACAAGAGGCCCAGTACTTC
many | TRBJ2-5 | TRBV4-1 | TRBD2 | CASSHGRETQYF | TGCGCCAGCAGCCACGGGAGGGAGACCCAGTACTTC
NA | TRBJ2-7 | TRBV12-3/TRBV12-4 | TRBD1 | CASRIQGTYEQYF | TGTGCCAGCAGAATACAGGGGACCTACGAGCAGTACTTC
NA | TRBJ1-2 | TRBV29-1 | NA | CSVGDLNYGYTF | TGCAGCGTTGGGGATTTAAACTATGGCTACACCTTC
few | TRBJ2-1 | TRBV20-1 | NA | CSARHLYNEQFF | TGCAGTGCTAGACACCTTTACAATGAGCAGTTCTTC
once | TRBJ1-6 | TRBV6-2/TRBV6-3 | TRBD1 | CASRVRGTGISTYNSPLHF | TGTGCCAGCAGGGTCCGAGGGACAGGGATATCGACCTATAATTCACCCCTCCACTTT
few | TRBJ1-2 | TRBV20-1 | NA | CSADGYGYTF | TGCAGTGCTGATGGGTATGGCTACACCTTC
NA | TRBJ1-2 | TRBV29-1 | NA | CSVEDHRDGYTF | TGCAGCGTTGAGGATCACAGGGACGGCTACACCTTC
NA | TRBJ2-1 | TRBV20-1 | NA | CSAATASGPQFF | TGCAGTGCAGCAACTGCATCGGGGCCGCAGTTCTTC
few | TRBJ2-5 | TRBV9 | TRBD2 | CASSVKGRAGEQETQYF | TGTGCCAGCAGCGTAAAGGGCCGAGCGGGGGAGCAAGAGACCCAGTACTTC
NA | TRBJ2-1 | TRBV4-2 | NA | CASSQVGRNNEQFF | TGTGCCAGCAGCCAAGTAGGCAGGAACAATGAGCAGTTCTTC
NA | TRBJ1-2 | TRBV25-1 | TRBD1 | CASSRDRGLGGYTF | TGTGCCAGCAGCCGGGACAGGGGGCTAGGCGGCTACACCTTC
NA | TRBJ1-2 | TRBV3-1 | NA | CTSSQERTGYGYTF | TGTACCAGCAGCCAAGAACGAACGGGCTATGGCTACACCTTC
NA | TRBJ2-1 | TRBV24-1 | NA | CATGGGAGTIDEQFF | TGTGCCACCGGGGGAGGTGCCGGTACAATCGATGAGCAGTTCTTC
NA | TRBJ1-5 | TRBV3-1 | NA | CASSQEGDQPQHF | TGTGCCAGCAGCCAAGAAGGCGATCAGCCCCAGCATTTT
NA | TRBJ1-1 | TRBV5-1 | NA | CASSPGLVKMNTEAFF | TGCGCCAGCAGCCCGGGACTCGTGAAAATGAACACTGAAGCTTTCTTT
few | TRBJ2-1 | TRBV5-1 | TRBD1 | CASSPTQGGIGEQFF | TGCGCCAGCAGCCCGACACAGGGGGGTATCGGTGAGCAGTTCTTC
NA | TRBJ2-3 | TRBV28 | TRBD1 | CASSLAETGLLTDTQYF | TGTGCCAGCAGTTTAGCAGAGACAGGGTTGTTGACAGATACGCAGTATTTT
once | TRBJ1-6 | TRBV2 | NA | CASSEGAGLSSYNSPLHF | TGTGCCAGCAGTGAAGGGGCAGGTCTGAGCTCCTATAATTCACCCCTCCACTTT
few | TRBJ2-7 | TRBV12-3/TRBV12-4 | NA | CASSLGPTGYEQYF | TGTGCCAGCAGTTTAGGTCCAACAGGCTACGAGCAGTACTTC
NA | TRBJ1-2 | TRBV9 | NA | CASRGGTLSNYGYTF | TGTGCCAGCAGGGGCGGGACACTCTCTAACTATGGCTACACCTTC
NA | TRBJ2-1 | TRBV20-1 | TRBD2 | CSATFAGVVQWEQFF | TGCAGTGCTACGTTTGCGGGGGTGGTACAATGGGAGCAGTTCTTC
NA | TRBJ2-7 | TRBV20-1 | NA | CSARDGGYSYEQYF | TGCAGTGCTAGAGATGGGGGTTACTCCTACGAGCAGTACTTC
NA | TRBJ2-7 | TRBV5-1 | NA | CASSLARTGNSYEQYF | TGCGCCAGCAGCTTGGCGAGGACTGGCAACTCCTACGAGCAGTACTTC
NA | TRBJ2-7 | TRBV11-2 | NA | CASSFGGIRYEQYF | TGTGCCAGCAGCTTTGGGGGAATACGGTACGAGCAGTACTTC
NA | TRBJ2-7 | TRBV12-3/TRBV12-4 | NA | CASSSASFYEQYF | TGTGCCAGCAGTTCCGCATCCTTCTACGAGCAGTACTTC
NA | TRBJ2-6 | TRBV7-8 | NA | CASSFRADSGANVLTF | TGTGCCAGCAGTTTCCGGGCCGACTCTGGGGCCAACGTCCTGACTTTC
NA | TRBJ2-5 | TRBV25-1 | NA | CASSPPVGSYQETQYF | TGTGCCAGCAGTCCTCCTGTTGGCTCGTACCAAGAGACCCAGTACTTC
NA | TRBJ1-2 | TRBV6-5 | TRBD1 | CASSFSPGGSDGYTF | TGTGCCAGCAGCTTCTCTCCAGGGGGCTCAGATGGCTACACCTTC
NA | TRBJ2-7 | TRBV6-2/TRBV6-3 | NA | CASSYRAPLQDSYEQYF | TGTGCCAGCAGCTACAGGGCCCCTCTCCAGGACAGCTACGAGCAGTACTTC
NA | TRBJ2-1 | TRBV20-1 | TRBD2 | CSARDLGGLADYNEQFF | TGCAGTGCTAGAGATCTGGGGGGACTAGCGGATTACAATGAGCAGTTCTTC
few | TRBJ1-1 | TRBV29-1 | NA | CSVAPRGLGNTEAFF | TGCAGCGTTGCCCCGCGGGGGCTTGGGAACACTGAAGCTTTCTTT